This note documents a single T cell receptor beta chain sequence. Its specificity is unknown. The germline V gene encodes CDR1 ENHRY and CDR2 SYGVKD. J lost 3 bases, V lost 4 bases, and 2 bases had no gene match. The CDR3 spans 15 residues. The sample comes from a study of CD8 T cells in Susac syndrome. General observations from the study: The study's TCR sequencing and HLA analysis covered a relatively small number of individuals, and the study acknowledged this.

CD8+ and CD4+ T cells circulating in blood were sequenced for TCR beta. TEMRA cells underwent FACS enrichment and CD8+ and CD4+ T cells underwent negative isolation. An input of about 0.5 to 1 ug of RNA was subjected to reverse transcription using random hexamers. Multiplex PCR with immunoSEQ amplified the TCR beta CDR3 across 54 Vbeta and 13 Jbeta. TCRdb re-called the immunoSEQ multiplex PCR reads with MiXCR, one entry per CDR3 protein. The repertoire holds hundreds of thousands of distinct CDR3 sequences, 93% seen once, with around 0.07% in the top ten. Input material: CD4+ T cells from PBMCs. The chain joins TRBV10-3 to TRBJ2-5; 13 bases are a match to TRBD2. The sequence derives from a human donor with multiple sclerosis. DNA of the CDR3: TGTGCCATCAGTGCTGGACTAGCGGGGGAAGAGACCCAGTACTTC. Its translation is CAISAGLAGEETQYF.